This TCR beta chain came from a study of monozygotic twins with inflammatory bowel disease. Study results and limitations: Especially with disease activity, IBD patients had fewer clonotypes in common with others than healthy twins did.

With respect to this clonotype: Its antigen is currently unknown.

For each CDR3 protein, TCRdb gives one entry from its re-call of the 5' RACE reads, without DNA. The repertoire table contains approximately 400,000 distinct CDR3 sequences. CDR1 is SGHAT, CDR2 FQNNGV, per germline. The CDR3 totals 19 residues. The chain recombines TRBV11-2 with TRBJ2-3; lacking DNA, the TRBD2 call made by TCRdb goes unchecked. This sequence originates from a human donor with ulcerative colitis or Crohn's disease, or a healthy co-twin of an affected twin (not recorded which). The sequenced sample was blood. CDR3 amino acids: CASSLERADLPYFTDTQYF.